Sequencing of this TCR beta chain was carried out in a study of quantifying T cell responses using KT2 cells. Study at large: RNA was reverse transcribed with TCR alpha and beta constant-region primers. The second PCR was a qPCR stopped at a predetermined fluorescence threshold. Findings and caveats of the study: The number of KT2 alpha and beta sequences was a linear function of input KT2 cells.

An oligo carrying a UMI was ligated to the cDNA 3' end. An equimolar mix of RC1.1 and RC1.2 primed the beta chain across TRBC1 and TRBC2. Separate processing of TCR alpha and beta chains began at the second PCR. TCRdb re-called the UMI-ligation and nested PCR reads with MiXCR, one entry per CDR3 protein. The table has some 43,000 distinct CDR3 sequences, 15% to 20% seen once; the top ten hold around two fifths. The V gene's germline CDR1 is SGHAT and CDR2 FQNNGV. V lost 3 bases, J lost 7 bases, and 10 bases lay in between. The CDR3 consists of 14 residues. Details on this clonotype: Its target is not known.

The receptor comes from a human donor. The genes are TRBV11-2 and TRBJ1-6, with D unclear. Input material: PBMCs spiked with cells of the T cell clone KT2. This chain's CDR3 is CASSFLALNSPLHF. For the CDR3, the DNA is TGTGCCAGCAGCTTTTTGGCTTTAAATTCACCCCTCCACTTT.